What follows are 18 T cell receptor beta chains derived from one specimen sequenced in a study of vaccination effects on CD4 cells after COVID-19. Some clones are missing from TCRdb's copy, which holds only in-frame ones; the method was immunoSEQ multiplex PCR. The table lists tens of thousands of clones, less than 80% of them singletons, with roughly 8.2% in the top ten. Antigen-specific CD4+ T cell clonotypes were called by their expansion after viral peptide-pool culture in ViraFEST. Subsequent to a culture period of 10 to 11 days, CD4+ T cells were isolated. Each person got two doses of an mRNA SARS-CoV-2 vaccine, BNT162b2 or mRNA-1273. Antigens for these TCRs are unknown. The starting material was CD4+ T cells from PBMCs cultured with SARS-CoV-2 spike peptides, obtained after COVID-19 vaccination. These receptors were collected from a human donor who received a COVID-19 vaccine.

The chain recombines TRBV3-1 (or the pseudogene TRBV3-2) with TRBJ1-2, with 10 bases matching TRBD1. The CDR3 has 14 residues. V trimming: 1 base; J trimming: 7 bases; junction bases outside the gene matches: 3. The germline V gene encodes CDR1 LGHDT and CDR2 YNNKEL (reference sequence). CDR3 nucleotides: TGTGCCAGCAGCCAAGGTCGGACAGGGGGTGGCTACACCTTC. Its protein product is CASSQGRTGGGYTF.

V is TRBV2 and J is TRBJ1-4, with D uncertain. V dropped 10 bases and J dropped 11 bases, with 23 bases sitting between them. CDR1 SNHLY and CDR2 FYNNEI come from the germline V gene. This CDR3 spans 14 amino acids. The CDR3 sequence is CATTESLSNSKLFF. The DNA of the CDR3 is TGTGCCACCACTGAATCCTTAAGTAATTCGAAACTGTTTTTT.

The rearrangement joins TRBV12-3 or TRBV12-4 to TRBJ2-7, with D possibly TRBD2 on 6 matching bases. V lost 3 bases, J lost 2 bases, and 8 bases lay in between. The CDR3 length is 13 residues. The CDR3 nucleotides read TGTGCCAGCAGTTTCGGGACTGCCTACGAGCAGTACTTC. It codes for CASSFGTAYEQYF.

This chain joins TRBV2 and TRBJ2-3, with 8 bases identical to TRBD1. The trim removed 2 bases at V and 0 bases at J, leaving 10 bases unmatched. The length of the CDR3 is 18 residues. Germline assignment: CDR1 SNHLY and CDR2 FYNNEI. For the CDR3, the DNA is TGTGCCAGCAGTGAACCACGACAGGGGATGGCTAGCACAGATACGCAGTATTTT. Residues: CASSEPRQGMASTDTQYF. Variable domain in full (rest from reference TRBV2 and TRBJ2-3): EPEVTQTPSHQVTQMGQEVILRCVPISNHLYFYWYRQILGQKVEFLVSFYNNEISEKSEIFDDQFSVERPDGSNFTLKIRSTKLEDSAMYFCASSEPRQGMASTDTQYFGPGTRLTVL.

V usage is TRBV12-5 and J usage is TRBJ1-1; D is unclear. Germline CDR1 reads LGHNT; CDR2 reads FRNRAP. CDR3 length: 14 residues. Trimming shortened V by 2 bases and J by 0 bases, and 7 bases separated the two germline ends. CDR3 sequence reads: CASGLTYMNTEAFF. CDR3 nucleotide sequence: TGTGCTAGTGGTTTGACATACATGAACACTGAAGCTTTCTTT.

This chain uses TRBV7-4 with TRBJ2-7; TRBD1 aligns across 8 bases. Per germline, CDR1 SGHVT and CDR2 SQSDAQ. This CDR3 is 16 amino acids long. V was pared by 5 bases and J by 2 bases, with 11 bases of the junction left unmatched. CDR3: CASSPPGRQGTYEQYF. CDR3 nucleotides: TGTGCCAGCAGCCCCCCCGGTAGACAGGGGACCTACGAGCAGTACTTC. Looking up the rest from reference TRBV7-4 and TRBJ2-7 gives the full variable domain: GAGVSQSPRYKVAKRGRDVALRCDSISGHVTLYWYRQTLGQGSEVLTYSQSDAQRDKSGRPSGRFSAERPERSVSTLKIQRTEQGDSAVYLCASSPPGRQGTYEQYFGPGTRLTVT.

The sample holds a few counts of this clone. V gene TRBV5-1 combines with J gene TRBJ1-5; D unresolved. Deletions cut 2 bases from V and 2 bases from J, with 5 bases between. The CDR3 is made up of 13 amino acids. Germline V gene sequence: CDR1 SGHRS, CDR2 YFSETQ. CDR3 in amino acids: CASSFDGNQPQHF. As DNA, the CDR3 is TGCGCCAGCAGCTTCGACGGCAATCAGCCCCAGCATTTT. Filled out from reference TRBV5-1 and TRBJ1-5, the complete variable domain reads KAGVTQTPRYLIKTRGQQVTLSCSPISGHRSVSWYQQTPGQGLQFLFEYFSETQRNKGNFPGRFSGRQFSNSRSEMNVSTLELGDSALYLCASSFDGNQPQHFGDGTRLSIL.

Only a few counts were recorded for this clone. V usage is TRBV14 and J usage is TRBJ1-6, with 8 positions matching TRBD1. CDR1 and CDR2 from the germline V gene are SGHDN and FVKESK. V gave up 2 bases and J gave up 10 bases; unmatched junction bases: 7. The CDR3 covers 15 residues. In DNA form, the CDR3 reads TGTGCCAGCAGCCAATCCTCAGGGGGCCTATCACCCCTCCACTTT. It codes for CASSQSSGGLSPLHF. The full variable domain, completed using reference TRBV14 and TRBJ1-6, is EAGVTQFPSHSVIEKGQTVTLRCDPISGHDNLYWYRRVMGKEIKFLLHFVKESKQDESGMPNNRFLAERTGGTYSTLKVQPAELEDSGVYFCASSQSSGGLSPLHFGNGTRLTVT.

V usage is TRBV5-1 and J usage is TRBJ2-5; the D is unclear. Germline V gene lookup returns CDR1 SGHRS and CDR2 YFSETQ. The ends were cut back, 4 bases at V and 0 bases at J, with 7 bases in the middle. The CDR3 extends over 13 amino acids. The CDR3, as DNA: TGCGCCAGCAGCCACACCCACCAAGAGACCCAGTACTTC. It yields the protein CASSHTHQETQYF.

This clone was picked up one time. The CDR3 DNA follows: TGTGCCAGCAGTCCCATGGGACAGGCTAATGAAAAACTGTTTTTT. Its protein is CASSPMGQANEKLFF. The chain employs TRBV6-5 and TRBJ1-4, with TRBD1 matching over 8 bases. V dropped 5 bases and J dropped 3; count of bases not matched to a gene: 5. The germline V gene has CDR1 MNHEY and CDR2 SVGAGI. The CDR3 is 15 residues long.

This chain uses TRBV5-4 with TRBJ2-1, with D possibly being TRBD2 (6 bases). CDR1 and CDR2 from the germline V gene are SGHNT and YYREEE (reference sequence). The V end was cut by 4 bases, the J end by 10 bases, with 12 bases between. This CDR3 comprises 12 residues. The CDR3 loop is CASSPYLAEQFF. For the CDR3, the DNA is TGTGCCAGCAGCCCCTACCTAGCGGAGCAGTTCTTC.

V is TRBV5-1 and J is TRBJ2-7; no reliable D call. This CDR3 is 15 amino acids long. Germline CDR1 SGHRS, CDR2 YFSETQ. The V gene lost 0 bases and the J gene lost 2 bases, with 12 bases spanning the gap. This CDR3 reads CASSLAVGATYEQYF. The CDR3 DNA reads as TGCGCCAGCAGCTTGGCAGTAGGAGCCACCTACGAGCAGTACTTC.

This chain connects TRBV3-1 (or the pseudogene TRBV3-2) to TRBJ2-3; D is ambiguous. Germline-derived CDR1 and CDR2 are LGHDT and YNNKEL (reference sequence). Trimming stripped 1 base from V and 4 bases from J, with 12 bases between. The CDR3 consists of 15 residues. The CDR3 protein is CASSQGVRVSDTQYF. CDR3 coding DNA: TGTGCCAGCAGCCAAGGAGTTAGGGTCTCAGATACGCAGTATTTT.

The rearrangement links TRBV7-2 to TRBJ1-2, with D maybe TRBD1 (5 bases). There are 16 residues in the CDR3. The V end was cut by 2 bases, the J end by 8 bases, with 21 bases between. Germline CDR1 is SGHTA and CDR2 is FQGNSA. CDR3 in amino acids: CASSLREYNREGGYTF. The CDR3, as DNA: TGTGCCAGCAGCTTACGAGAATACAACCGGGAGGGGGGCTACACCTTC.

The chain employs TRBV20-1 and TRBJ1-1, with D unclear. V shed 6 bases and J shed 5 bases, with 7 bases lying between them. The CDR3 totals 10 residues. The germline CDR1 and CDR2 sequences are DFQATT and SNEGSKA (reference sequence). The CDR3 region is CSASRTEAFF. The CDR3 coding sequence is TGCAGTGCCTCGAGGACTGAAGCTTTCTTT.

V is TRBV27 and J is TRBJ1-2, with TRBD1 identical over 11 bases. The CDR3 consists of 13 residues. The V gene's germline CDR1 is MNHEY and CDR2 SMNVEV (reference sequence). V lost 9 bases, J lost 4 bases, and 4 bases stayed unmatched. CDR3 protein: CASGQGASYGYTF. In nucleotides, the CDR3 is TGTGCCAGTGGACAGGGGGCCTCCTATGGCTACACCTTC.

V is TRBV5-1 and J is TRBJ2-5; maybe TRBD1 (5 bases). The germline V gene has CDR1 SGHRS and CDR2 YFSETQ. V lost 0 bases and J lost 4, with 7 bases in between. This CDR3 spans 13 amino acids. The CDR3 is CASSLAGRETQYF. CDR3 sequence (DNA): TGCGCCAGCAGCTTGGCAGGGCGAGAGACCCAGTACTTC.

The chain is built from TRBV6-5 and TRBJ2-7, with D perhaps matching TRBD1 (5 bases). CDR1 MNHEY and CDR2 SVGAGI come from the germline V gene. V lost 3 bases to trimming and J lost 3 bases, with 12 bases between them. CDR3 length: 14 residues. The CDR3 region is CASSYLQGGYEQYF. The CDR3 nucleotides read TGTGCCAGCAGTTATCTGCAGGGTGGCTACGAGCAGTACTTC.